The 10 T cell receptor beta chains below come from one sample, sequenced in a study of T-cell memory formation after mild COVID-19. TCRdb re-derived calls from the 5' RACE reads in MiXCR, one entry per CDR3 protein. The sample shows 120,000 or so distinct CDR3 sequences, 15% to 20% of them seen only once. The sample taken for sequencing was PBMCs or a T cell subset sorted from them (not recorded which). The receptors here all came from an adult woman who had mild COVID-19 (a few samples of this study predate the infection). Cell type and time point are not known.

DNA for the CDR3: TGCAGTGCTGCTAGCGGGGCTAGCACAGATACGCAGTATTTT. Translation: CSAASGASTDTQYF. The chain is built from TRBV20-1 and TRBJ2-3; 9 nucleotides align to TRBD2. Germline-derived CDR1 and CDR2 are DFQATT and SNEGSKA (reference sequence). V dropped 5 bases and J dropped 0; count of bases not matched to a gene: 3. This CDR3 is 14 amino acids long.

This chain connects TRBV4-3 to TRBJ2-2; the D is unclear. Trimming cost V 0 bases and J 6 bases, with 20 bases left between them. CDR1 and CDR2 from the germline V gene are LGHNA and YSLEER. This CDR3 is built from 18 residues. This chain's CDR3 is CASSQERNRGFGAGELFF. The CDR3 coding sequence is TGCGCCAGCAGCCAAGAGCGGAATAGAGGTTTTGGGGCCGGGGAGCTGTTTTTT.

A few counts support this clonotype. The chain recombines TRBV4-1 with TRBJ2-3; D gene ambiguous. V was cut by 2 bases and J by 4 bases, with 7 bases left in between. Per the germline V gene, CDR1 is MGHRA and CDR2 is YSYEKL. The CDR3 loop spans 13 amino acids. The CDR3 DNA is TGCGCCAGCAGCCAAATAGGACCAGATACGCAGTATTTT. Protein sequence: CASSQIGPDTQYF.

This chain links TRBV6-5 with TRBJ2-2, with D possibly TRBD1 on 5 matching bases. The CDR3 sequence is 13 residues long. The germline gives CDR1 MNHEY, CDR2 SVGAGI. V shed 5 bases and J shed 7 bases, with 11 bases lying between them. CDR3 sequence reads: CASSHQGGGELFF. The CDR3 nucleotides read TGTGCCAGCAGTCACCAGGGTGGCGGGGAGCTGTTTTTT.

This clonotype turned up a few times. This chain joins TRBV5-6 and TRBJ1-1; D perhaps matches TRBD1 (6 bases). V was pared by 2 bases and J by 5 bases, with 13 bases between. Germline CDR1 and CDR2: SGHDT and YYEEEE. The CDR3 extends over 14 amino acids. The CDR3 reads CASSLQGLLTEAFF. The CDR3, as DNA: TGTGCCAGCAGCTTACAGGGTCTTTTAACTGAAGCTTTCTTT.

This clonotype was seen only a few times. This chain uses TRBV4-2 with TRBJ1-2, with D unresolved. V was pared by 0 bases and J by 3 bases, with 17 bases between. CDR1 LGHNA and CDR2 YNFKEQ come from the germline V gene. This CDR3 contains 17 residues. The CDR3 is CASSQEPASIGDYGYTF. The CDR3 DNA reads TGTGCCAGCAGCCAAGAACCAGCATCCATCGGGGACTATGGCTACACCTTC.

There are a few counts of this clonotype. The chain combines TRBV12-3 or TRBV12-4 with TRBJ2-1; tentatively, D is TRBD1 (7 bases). Trimming took off 5 bases at V and 6 bases at J, with 17 bases between the two ends. The CDR3 consists of 15 residues. The CDR3 spells CASSPGGPQGNEQFF. For the CDR3, the DNA is TGTGCCAGCAGTCCAGGGGGGCCGCAAGGCAATGAGCAGTTCTTC.

This clonotype came up a few times. The chain employs TRBV29-1 and TRBJ2-3, with D tentatively TRBD2 (7 bases). CDR3 length: 14 amino acids. The V and J ends lost 6 bases and 1 base respectively, with 14 bases between them. CDR1 and CDR2 (germline): SQVTM, ANQGSEA. The chain's CDR3 is CSVGRGPGTDTQYF. The DNA of the CDR3 is TGCAGCGTGGGGCGGGGGCCTGGCACAGATACGCAGTATTTT.

This clonotype showed up just a few times. The chain has TRBV4-1 and TRBJ2-1; D is unresolved. The CDR3 sequence is 13 residues long. Germline assignment: CDR1 MGHRA and CDR2 YSYEKL. Trimming took 5 bases from V and 0 from J, leaving 5 bases between them. The CDR3 DNA is TGCGCCAGCAGCGCGAGCTCCTACAATGAGCAGTTCTTC. Translation: CASSASSYNEQFF.

This clonotype came up a few times. V is TRBV5-1 and J is TRBJ2-3; D is unclear. The V gene lost 0 bases and the J gene lost 4 bases, with 15 bases spanning the gap. CDR3 length equals 16 residues. In germline, CDR1 is SGHRS, CDR2 YFSETQ. The CDR3 coding sequence is TGCGCCAGCAGCTTGGGTCCCCTCCTTTGGGCAGATACGCAGTATTTT. It encodes CASSLGPLLWADTQYF.